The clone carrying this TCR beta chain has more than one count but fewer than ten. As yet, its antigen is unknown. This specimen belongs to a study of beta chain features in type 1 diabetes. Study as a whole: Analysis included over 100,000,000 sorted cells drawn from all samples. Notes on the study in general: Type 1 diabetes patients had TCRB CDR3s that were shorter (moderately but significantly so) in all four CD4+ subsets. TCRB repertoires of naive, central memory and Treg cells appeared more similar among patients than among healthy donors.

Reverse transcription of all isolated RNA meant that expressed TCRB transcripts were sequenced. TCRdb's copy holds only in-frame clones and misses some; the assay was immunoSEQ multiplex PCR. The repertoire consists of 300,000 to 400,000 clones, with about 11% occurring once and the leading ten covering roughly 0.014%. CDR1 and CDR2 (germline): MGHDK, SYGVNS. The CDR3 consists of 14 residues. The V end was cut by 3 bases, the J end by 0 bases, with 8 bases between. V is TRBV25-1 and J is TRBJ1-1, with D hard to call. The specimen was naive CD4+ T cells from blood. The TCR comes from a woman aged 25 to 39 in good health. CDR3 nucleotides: TGTGCCAGCAGTGAGAGGTTGATGAACACTGAAGCTTTCTTT. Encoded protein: CASSERLMNTEAFF.